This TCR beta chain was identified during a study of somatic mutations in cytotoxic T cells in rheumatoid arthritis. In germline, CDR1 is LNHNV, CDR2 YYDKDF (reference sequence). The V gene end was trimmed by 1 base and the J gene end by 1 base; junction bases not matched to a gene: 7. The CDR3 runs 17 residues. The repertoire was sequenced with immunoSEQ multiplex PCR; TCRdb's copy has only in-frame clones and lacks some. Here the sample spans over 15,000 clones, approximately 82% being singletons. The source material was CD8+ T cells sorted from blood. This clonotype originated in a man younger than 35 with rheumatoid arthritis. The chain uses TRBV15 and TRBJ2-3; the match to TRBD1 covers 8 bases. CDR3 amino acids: CATSRGGPGQGTDTQYF. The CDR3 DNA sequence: TGTGCCACCAGCAGAGGGGGCCCGGGACAGGGCACAGATACGCAGTATTTT.